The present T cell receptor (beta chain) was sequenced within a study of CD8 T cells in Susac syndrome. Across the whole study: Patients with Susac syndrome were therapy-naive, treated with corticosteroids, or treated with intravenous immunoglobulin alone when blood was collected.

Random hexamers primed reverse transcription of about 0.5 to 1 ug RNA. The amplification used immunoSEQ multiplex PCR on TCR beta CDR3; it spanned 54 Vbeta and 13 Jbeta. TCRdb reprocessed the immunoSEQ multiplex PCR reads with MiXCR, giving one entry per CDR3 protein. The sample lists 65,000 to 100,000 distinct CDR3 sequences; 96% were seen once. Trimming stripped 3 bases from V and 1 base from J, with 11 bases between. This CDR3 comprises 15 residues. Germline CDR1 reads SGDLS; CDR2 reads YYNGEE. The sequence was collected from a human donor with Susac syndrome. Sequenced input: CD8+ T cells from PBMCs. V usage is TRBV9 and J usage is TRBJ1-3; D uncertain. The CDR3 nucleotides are TGTGCCAGCAGCGGAAGATTTGGATCTGGAAACACCATATATTTT. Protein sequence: CASSGRFGSGNTIYF.